This is a list of T cell receptor beta chains from one sample in a study of cytomegalovirus exposure and HLA in healthy donors. The assay was immunoSEQ multiplex PCR, and TCRdb's table has in-frame clones only and misses some. The table has 60,000 or so clones, roughly 80% seen once. Input material: PBMCs. These receptors were obtained from a woman in her thirties or forties in good health and CMV-seropositive. CDR3s include the opening cysteine and the closing phenylalanine or tryptophan. The D gene is left open where the match is weak.

v_gene	j_gene	d_gene	CDR3aa
TRBV5-1	TRBJ1-2	TRBD1	CASSSALTGRSYGYTF
TRBV28	-	-	CASSRTGPYEQYF
TRBV6-5	TRBJ2-7	-	CASSYSATPYEQYF
TRBV10-3	TRBJ2-1	-	CAISESTRNNEQFF
TRBV10-2	TRBJ2-2	-	CASTERAGNRAGELFF
TRBV5-1	TRBJ2-7	-	CASSLVGGQGKYEQYF
TRBV5-1	TRBJ2-1	-	CASSSIGQWGDEQFF
TRBV19	TRBJ2-1	-	CASTAQNEQFF
TRBV7-9	TRBJ1-2	TRBD1	CASSSPTTGGTNYGYTF
TRBV15	TRBJ2-1	TRBD1	CATSREGTENNEQFF
TRBV27	TRBJ1-6	-	CASSLSKPWNSPLHF
TRBV11-1	TRBJ2-1	TRBD2	CASSLVGLAGDNEQFF
TRBV21-1	TRBJ2-5	-	CASSKKQADQETQYF
TRBV5-1	TRBJ2-5	TRBD1	CASSVGQGSETQYF
TRBV6-1	TRBJ1-6	-	CASSEARRWSSYNSPLHF
TRBV29-1	TRBJ1-2	TRBD1	CSVIGQGSPYGYTF
TRBV7-2	TRBJ1-5	-	CASSPTTDYQPQHF
TRBV30	TRBJ2-3	TRBD1	CAWSGRQGPDTQYF
TRBV5-6	TRBJ2-7	-	CASSRRGGSYEQYF
TRBV10-2	TRBJ1-1	-	CASSSNSGGGDSRGAFF
TRBV4-3	TRBJ1-1	-	CASSQDGVVNTEAFF
TRBV11-2	TRBJ2-2	-	CASSLELTGPGELFF
TRBV12-5	TRBJ2-1	TRBD1	CASGLAKTGGINEQFF
TRBV9	TRBJ2-3	-	CASSVTGGADTQYF
TRBV4-1	TRBJ1-2	-	CASSQDEGGVGGYTF
TRBV15	TRBJ1-2	-	CATSRDWSFYGYTF
TRBV11-3	TRBJ2-2	TRBD1	CASSLGRGSDTGELFF
TRBV12-5	TRBJ1-1	-	CASGLGQGLGEAFF
TRBV19	TRBJ1-5	-	CASSGAGRQPQHF
TRBV6-5	TRBJ2-7	-	CASRTGYEQYF
TRBV6-1	-	-	CASSGADSLSYEQYF
TRBV2	TRBJ1-2	TRBD1	CASTYTGTGVDGYTF
TRBV7-2	TRBJ1-2	TRBD1	CASSPRQGDWYGYTF
TRBV9	TRBJ1-3	-	CASSLAGKGNTIYF